This TCR beta chain was found in a study of OX40 agonist ivuxolimab in advanced cancers. Study at large: Patients were given ivuxolimab, an antibody that agonizes OX40 (CD134). A mean age of roughly 60 years, range roughly 20 to 85, was recorded, and roughly 83% were male.

CDR3 length: 15 residues. The V end lost 7 bases, the J end lost 0 bases, and 13 bases lay between the germline ends. The germline gives CDR1 SNHLY, CDR2 FYNNEI. Only in-frame clones appear in the TCRdb table, and some are missing; sequencing was by immunoSEQ multiplex PCR. The sample shows over 95,000 clones, about 91% of them seen only once. Study-wide results and limits: At 0.1 to 3.0 mg/kg, clonal expansion of CD4+ and CD8+ blood T cells had occurred by week 6. Not determined was the antigen specificity of the expanded peripheral T cells.

This clone appeared once. Its antigen is still unknown. The source of this sequence is an adult with an advanced solid tumor such as melanoma, head and neck, liver or kidney cancer. The sample in question was CD4+ or CD8+ T cells sorted from blood, obtained in a trial of the OX40 agonist ivuxolimab. The chain links TRBV2 to TRBJ1-5; tentatively, D is TRBD1 (5 bases). Here the CDR3 DNA reads TGTGCCAGCAAGCAGGGTGGCCATAGCAATCAGCCCCAGCATTTT. Translating it yields CASKQGGHSNQPQHF. The variable domain in full, with the rest retrieved from reference TRBV2 and TRBJ1-5, is EPEVTQTPSHQVTQMGQEVILRCVPISNHLYFYWYRQILGQKVEFLVSFYNNEISEKSEIFDDQFSVERPDGSNFTLKIRSTKLEDSAMYFCASKQGGHSNQPQHFGDGTRLSIL.